A selection of T cell receptor beta chains follows, all from one sample in a study of blood T cell repertoires in COVID-19. Data came from immunoSEQ multiplex PCR; TCRdb stores just in-frame clones and leaves some out. This table holds over 400,000 clones, about 89% found once. The sequenced sample consisted of peripheral blood. These receptors originate from a woman in her fifties or sixties with COVID-19, enrolled during active disease. Both conserved end residues are part of each CDR3. Clone sizes are given selectively: once, few, many, or a class where the clone is expanded.

cdr3_aa,j_call,clone_size,v_call
CASSPSDRAFF,TRBJ1-1,NA,TRBV7-9
CASSEGRALYYGYTF,TRBJ1-2,NA,TRBV9
CASSPGLADTDTQYF,TRBJ2-3,NA,TRBV3-1/TRBV3-2
CASSDNVGLAGHTQYF,TRBJ2-3,NA,TRBV6-1
CASSFGLARTYEQYF,TRBJ2-7,NA,TRBV5-6
CASSLPAYEQYF,TRBJ2-7,NA,TRBV5-1
CASRTGGFTTDTQYF,TRBJ2-3,NA,TRBV6-5
CASSKDRGGREAFF,TRBJ1-1,NA,TRBV6-5
CASSPGQGGQPQHF,TRBJ1-5,NA,TRBV18
CASSQDSASPLHF,TRBJ1-6,NA,TRBV11-2
CASSPQTGNYGYTF,TRBJ1-2,few,TRBV19
CATSDSGRSGYYGYTF,TRBJ1-2,once,TRBV24-1
CASSLIQGGSGYNEQFF,TRBJ2-1,NA,TRBV28
CAWSMGQGAGNTIYF,TRBJ1-3,NA,TRBV30
CASSGQLAGHYNEQFF,TRBJ2-1,NA,TRBV3-1/TRBV3-2
CASSRRGGSTDTQYF,TRBJ2-3,NA,TRBV9
CASGLRGRAGGFLVGTGELFF,TRBJ2-2,NA,TRBV12-5
CASSLGIGEGYIQYF,TRBJ2-4,NA,TRBV11-3
CSVVVWGEGSNQPQHF,TRBJ1-5,once,TRBV29-1
CASSLAVGQSTEAFF,TRBJ1-1,NA,TRBV5-1
CAWSAGTGNEAFF,TRBJ1-1,NA,TRBV30
CASSPSPSGGYEQYF,TRBJ2-7,NA,TRBV11-2
CASSLLGGTEAFF,TRBJ1-1,NA,TRBV5-6
CASSRRGGGGELFF,TRBJ2-2,NA,TRBV6-5
CASSLVLEGLQEDTQYF,TRBJ2-3,NA,TRBV7-2
CASRPERGLFSGANVLTF,TRBJ2-6,NA,TRBV27
CASSQDGIKRIYNEQFF,TRBJ2-1,NA,TRBV4-1
CASRDSNYGYTF,TRBJ1-2,NA,TRBV5-1
CASSRQGGGNTIYF,TRBJ1-3,NA,TRBV6-5
CASKKGQGRDEQYF,TRBJ2-7,NA,TRBV6-5
CATLQGPNYGYTF,TRBJ1-2,NA,TRBV19
CATAGYRGRGTEAFF,TRBJ1-1,NA,TRBV2
CASSLGQGAKNIQYF,TRBJ2-4,NA,TRBV7-6
CASSQGGGGSSYNEQFF,TRBJ2-1,NA,TRBV14
CASSRGFSGNTIYF,TRBJ1-3,few,TRBV27
CASCSSGAYEQYF,TRBJ2-7,NA,TRBV27
CASIQGAGNTEAFF,TRBJ1-1,NA,TRBV11-2
CASSQTGGSTEAFF,TRBJ1-1,NA,TRBV5-8
CASSPRDTEAFF,TRBJ1-1,NA,TRBV9
CASSFTGTTGELFF,TRBJ2-2,NA,TRBV11-2
CASSGGLEAFF,TRBJ1-1,once,TRBV5-1
CASSLGQGAGYTF,TRBJ1-2,NA,TRBV5-1
CASSVDREERYTF,TRBJ1-2,NA,TRBV9
CASAGQYLGGYTF,TRBJ1-2,many,TRBV2
CASRLTGFNYGYTF,TRBJ1-2,once,TRBV3-1/TRBV3-2
CASSLDLDSSGNTIYF,TRBJ1-3,NA,TRBV11-2
CASSEVGTGGNGELFF,TRBJ2-2,NA,TRBV6-1
CAIGGASYEQYF,TRBJ2-7,NA,TRBV10-3
CASSPTGTGLGYTF,TRBJ1-2,NA,TRBV7-9
CASSIGGGQGSYEQYF,TRBJ2-7,NA,TRBV19
CASSLTSDSYEQYF,TRBJ2-7,few,TRBV27